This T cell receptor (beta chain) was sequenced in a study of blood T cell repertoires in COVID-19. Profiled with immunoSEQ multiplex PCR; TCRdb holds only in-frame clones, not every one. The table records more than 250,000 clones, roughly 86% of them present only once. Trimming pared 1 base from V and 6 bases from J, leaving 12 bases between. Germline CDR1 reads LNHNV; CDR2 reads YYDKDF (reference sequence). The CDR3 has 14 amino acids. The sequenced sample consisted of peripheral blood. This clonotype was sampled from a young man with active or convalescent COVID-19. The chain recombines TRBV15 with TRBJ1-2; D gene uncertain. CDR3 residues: CATSRVSPLDGYTF. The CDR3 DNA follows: TGTGCCACCAGCAGAGTAAGTCCACTCGATGGCTACACCTTC.